Below are 2 T cell receptor beta chains sequenced from a single sample in a study of regulatory T cells in long-lasting Graves disease. The time point here: newly diagnosed GD, antithyroid drugs for less than 3 months. PBMCs provided the RNA from which the TCR library was made. With iRepertoire HTBI primers and Arm-PCR of CDR3 regions, TCR beta libraries were built. Each CDR3 protein gets one entry after TCRdb re-called the multiplex PCR reads with MiXCR. Of 450,000 to 600,000 distinct CDR3 sequences in the sample, roughly 12% were seen once. The same data also contributed to another study, on T cells in Graves' hyperthyroidism and ophthalmopathy.

Sequenced here: peripheral blood mononuclear cells (PBMCs), sampled at new diagnosis, from a patient treated with antithyroid drugs. These receptor sequences come from a man in his thirties or forties with Graves disease.

The table lists this clonotype with many counts. CDR3 DNA: TGTGCCAGCAGTGAATTTGCAGGGATCTTTCAAAGCAATCAGCCCCAGCATTTT. Its protein is CASSEFAGIFQSNQPQHF. The chain has TRBV2 and TRBJ1-5; D may be TRBD1 (5 bases). V dropped 2 bases and J dropped 1 base, with 18 bases sitting between them. Germline loops: CDR1 SNHLY, CDR2 FYNNEI. The CDR3 length is 18 residues.

This clonotype was observed once. This chain links TRBV3-1 with TRBJ2-1; 11 bases are a match to TRBD2. The CDR3 covers 16 residues. Germline CDR1 is LGHDT and CDR2 is YNNKEL (reference sequence). V dropped 1 base and J dropped 2; count of bases not matched to a gene: 1. CDR3 bases: TGTGCCAGCAGCCAAGCTAGCGGGAGGACCTACAATGAGCAGTTCTTC. As protein: CASSQASGRTYNEQFF.